This record looks at one TCR beta chain sequence and its context. Authors' data handling: Estimation of nucleated cell counts relied on the amplification of reference gene primers. The repertoire was sequenced with immunoSEQ multiplex PCR; TCRdb's copy has only in-frame clones and lacks some. For V, J and clone size, that table is used; D and trimming come from the DNA. The repertoire consists of about 24,000 clones, with around 72% occurring once and the leading ten covering 43%. This specimen comes from a study of blood T cell repertoires in COVID-19. CDR1 is MDHEN, CDR2 SYDVKM, per germline. The CDR3 totals 15 residues. V lost 6 bases and J lost 8; bases outside the gene matches: 9.

This receptor was identified in a woman of 80 years or more with acute or convalescent COVID-19. The chain joins TRBV28 to TRBJ1-6; 8 bases line up with TRBD1. The sequencing sample was made of peripheral blood. The CDR3, as DNA: TGTGCCAGCAGCTTTGGGGCGACAGGGGATTCACCCCTCCACTTT. Translation: CASSFGATGDSPLHF. The full variable domain, with the rest looked up from reference TRBV28 and TRBJ1-6, is DVKVTQSSRYLVKRTGEKVFLECVQDMDHENMFWYRQDPGLGLRLIYFSYDVKMKEKGDIPEGYSVSREKKERFSLILESASTNQTSMYLCASSFGATGDSPLHFGNGTRLTVT.